The clone carrying this TCR beta chain showed up many times. The data were obtained in a study of human T cells and chemical hapten exposure. Sample time point: patch test 2, 6 weeks after DPC sensitization. Treatment here: therapeutic diphenylcyclopropenone sensitization with weekly scalp DPC. V lost 3 bases and J lost 11; bases outside the gene matches: 11. The CDR3 spans 14 residues. From germline, CDR1 is LGHNA and CDR2 YNFKEQ. TCRdb analysed the RACE reads with MiXCR anew, one entry per CDR3 protein. The sample includes about 380,000 distinct CDR3 sequences, more than 5% of them seen just once. The V and J genes are TRBV4-2 and TRBJ1-1, with TRBD1 matching 8 bases. This TCR came from a woman aged 18-30 years with alopecia areata. Some clones in this sample may be carry-over from other donors' samples. The starting material was whole blood, obtained in connection with sensitization to the hapten diphenylcyclopropenone (DPC). The CDR3 DNA is TGTGCCAGCAGCCAGCAGACAGGGGATGTTCTCGCTTTCTTT. It specifies CASSQQTGDVLAFF.